The T cell receptor (beta chain) under discussion was sequenced for a study of T cell repertoires in cytomegalovirus infection. Across the whole study: Carrying CMV and the relevant HLA type showed in public TCR beta signatures.

Regarding the study as a whole: Across the ex vivo response, the dominant clonotypes were HLA-C-restricted CMV-specific TCR beta clonotypes.

TCRdb fed the reads into MiXCR, producing one record per CDR3 protein. Of hundreds of thousands of distinct CDR3 sequences in the sample, roughly 42% were seen once. This clonotype has only one observation. Its antigen is currently unknown. The receptor was isolated from a human donor in good health (CMV status not recorded). Some clones in this sample may be carry-over from other donors' samples. Material: cultured PBMCs, obtained from culture after CMV antigen stimulation.

In DNA form, the CDR3 reads TGTGCCAGCAGTCCTGCGGGCTACTCCTACGAGCAGTACTTC. As protein: CASSPAGYSYEQYF. The rearrangement links TRBV28 to TRBJ2-7, with D perhaps TRBD2 (5 bases). CDR3 size: 14 residues. The germline gives CDR1 MDHEN, CDR2 SYDVKM. Trimming stripped 5 bases from V and 0 bases from J, with 11 bases between.